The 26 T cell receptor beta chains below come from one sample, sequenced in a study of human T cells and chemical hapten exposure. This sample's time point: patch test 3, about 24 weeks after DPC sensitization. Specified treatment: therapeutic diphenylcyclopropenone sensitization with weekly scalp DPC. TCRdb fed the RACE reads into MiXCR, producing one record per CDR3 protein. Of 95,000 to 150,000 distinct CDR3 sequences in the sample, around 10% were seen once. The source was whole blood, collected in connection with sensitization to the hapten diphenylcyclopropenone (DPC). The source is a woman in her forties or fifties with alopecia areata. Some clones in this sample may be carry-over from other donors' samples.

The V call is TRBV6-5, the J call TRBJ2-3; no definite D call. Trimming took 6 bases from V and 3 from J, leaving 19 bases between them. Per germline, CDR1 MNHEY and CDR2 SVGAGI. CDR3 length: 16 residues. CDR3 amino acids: CASSPSGRRATDTQYF. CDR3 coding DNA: TGTGCCAGCAGCCCCTCCGGGCGAAGGGCGACAGATACGCAGTATTTT.

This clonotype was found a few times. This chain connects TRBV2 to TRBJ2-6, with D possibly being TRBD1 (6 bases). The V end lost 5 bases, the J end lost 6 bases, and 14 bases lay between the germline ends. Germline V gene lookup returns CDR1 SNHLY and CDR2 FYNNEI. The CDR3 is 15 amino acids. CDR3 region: CASSIDRSMANVLTF. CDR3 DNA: TGTGCCAGCAGTATCGACAGGTCAATGGCCAACGTCCTGACTTTC.

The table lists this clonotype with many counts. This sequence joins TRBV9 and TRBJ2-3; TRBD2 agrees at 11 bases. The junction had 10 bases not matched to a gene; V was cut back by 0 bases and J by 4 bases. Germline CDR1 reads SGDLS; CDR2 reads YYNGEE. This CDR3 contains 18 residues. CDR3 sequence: CASSVDGASGRLADTQYF. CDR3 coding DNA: TGTGCCAGCAGCGTAGATGGGGCTAGCGGGAGGTTGGCAGATACGCAGTATTTT.

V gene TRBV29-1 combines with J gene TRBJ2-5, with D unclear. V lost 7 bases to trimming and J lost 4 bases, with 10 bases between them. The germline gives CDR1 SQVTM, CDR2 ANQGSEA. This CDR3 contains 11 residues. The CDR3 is CSGGVSETQYF. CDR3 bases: TGCAGCGGTGGGGTCTCAGAGACCCAGTACTTC.

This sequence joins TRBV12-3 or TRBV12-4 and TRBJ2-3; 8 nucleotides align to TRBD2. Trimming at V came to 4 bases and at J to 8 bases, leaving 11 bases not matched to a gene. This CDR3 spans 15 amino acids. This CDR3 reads CASSSPGLGGFTQYF. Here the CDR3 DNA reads TGTGCCAGCAGTTCACCGGGACTAGGGGGGTTTACGCAGTATTTT.

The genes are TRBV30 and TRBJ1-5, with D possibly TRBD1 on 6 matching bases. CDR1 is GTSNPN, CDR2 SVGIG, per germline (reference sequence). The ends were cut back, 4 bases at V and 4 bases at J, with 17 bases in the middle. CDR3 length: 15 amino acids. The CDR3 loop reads CAWTPGDVGNQPQHF. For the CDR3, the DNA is TGTGCCTGGACCCCAGGGGACGTCGGGAATCAGCCCCAGCATTTT.

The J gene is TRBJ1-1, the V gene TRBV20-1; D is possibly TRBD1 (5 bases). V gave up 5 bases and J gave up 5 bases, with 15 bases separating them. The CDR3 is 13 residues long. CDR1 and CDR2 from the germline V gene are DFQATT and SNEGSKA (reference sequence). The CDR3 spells CSAPEGRRTEAFF. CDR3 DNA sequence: TGCAGTGCTCCTGAGGGGAGGAGGACTGAAGCTTTCTTT.

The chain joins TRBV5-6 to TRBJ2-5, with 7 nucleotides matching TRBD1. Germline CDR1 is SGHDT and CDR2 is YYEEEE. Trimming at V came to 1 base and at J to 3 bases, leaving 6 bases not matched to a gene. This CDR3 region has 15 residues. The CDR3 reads CASSLRPGQKETQYF. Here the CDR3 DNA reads TGTGCCAGCAGCTTGCGACCGGGACAGAAAGAGACCCAGTACTTC.

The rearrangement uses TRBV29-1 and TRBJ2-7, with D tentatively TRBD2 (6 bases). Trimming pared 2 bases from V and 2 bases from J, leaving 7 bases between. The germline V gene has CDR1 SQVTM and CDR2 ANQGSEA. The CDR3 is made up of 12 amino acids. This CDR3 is CSVESGAYEQYF. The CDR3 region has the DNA TGCAGCGTTGAATCGGGGGCCTACGAGCAGTACTTC.

The DNA of the CDR3 is TGTGCCTGGAGTGTGACGGCCTACGAGCAGTACTTC. It codes for CAWSVTAYEQYF. The V and J genes are TRBV30 and TRBJ2-7, with D unresolved. There are 12 residues in the CDR3. V gave up 0 bases and J gave up 2 bases, with 5 bases separating them. Germline loops: CDR1 GTSNPN, CDR2 SVGIG (reference sequence).

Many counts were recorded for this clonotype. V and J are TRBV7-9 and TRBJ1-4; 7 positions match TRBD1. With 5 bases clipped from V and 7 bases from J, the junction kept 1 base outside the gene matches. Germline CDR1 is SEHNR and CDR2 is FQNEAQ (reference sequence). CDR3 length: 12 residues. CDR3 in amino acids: CASSPGGEKLFF. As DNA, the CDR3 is TGTGCCAGCAGCCCAGGGGGTGAAAAACTGTTTTTT.

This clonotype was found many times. The CDR3 DNA follows: TGCAGTGCCGAGGGGGCGGCTAGCTCCTACAATGAGCAGTTCTTC. It is translated as CSAEGAASSYNEQFF. The chain uses TRBV20-1 and TRBJ2-1; 7 bases line up with TRBD1. Germline CDR1 DFQATT, CDR2 SNEGSKA (reference sequence). The trim removed 6 bases at V and 0 bases at J, leaving 8 bases unmatched. This CDR3 contains 15 residues.

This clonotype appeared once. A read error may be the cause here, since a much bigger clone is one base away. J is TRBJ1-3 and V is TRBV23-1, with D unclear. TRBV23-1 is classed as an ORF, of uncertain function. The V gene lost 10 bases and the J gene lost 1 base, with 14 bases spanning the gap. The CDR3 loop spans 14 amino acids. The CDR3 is CANNSGYSGNTIYF. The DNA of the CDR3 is TGCGCCAACAACTCAGGTTATTCTGGAAACACCATATATTTT.

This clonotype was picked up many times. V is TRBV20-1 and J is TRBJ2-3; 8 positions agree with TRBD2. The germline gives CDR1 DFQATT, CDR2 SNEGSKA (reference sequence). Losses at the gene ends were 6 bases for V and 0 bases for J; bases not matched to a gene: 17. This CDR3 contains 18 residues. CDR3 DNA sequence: TGCAGTGCACCTCCGACTAGCGAGATACGATATAGCACAGATACGCAGTATTTT. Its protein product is CSAPPTSEIRYSTDTQYF.

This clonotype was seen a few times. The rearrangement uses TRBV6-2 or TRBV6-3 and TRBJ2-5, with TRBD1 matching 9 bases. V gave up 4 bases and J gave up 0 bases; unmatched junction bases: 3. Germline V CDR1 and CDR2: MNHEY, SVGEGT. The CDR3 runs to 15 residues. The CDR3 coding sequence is TGTGCCAGCAGTTCCGGGACAGGGAACCAAGAGACCCAGTACTTC. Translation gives CASSSGTGNQETQYF.

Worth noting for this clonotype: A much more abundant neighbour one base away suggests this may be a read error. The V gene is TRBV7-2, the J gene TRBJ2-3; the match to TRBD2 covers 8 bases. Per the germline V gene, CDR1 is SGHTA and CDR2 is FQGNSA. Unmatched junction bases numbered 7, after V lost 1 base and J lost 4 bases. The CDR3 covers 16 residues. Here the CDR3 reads CASSLVGAGGPDTQYF. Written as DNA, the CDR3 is TGTGCCAGCAGCTTAGTCGGGGCGGGAGGACCAGATACGCAGTATTTT.

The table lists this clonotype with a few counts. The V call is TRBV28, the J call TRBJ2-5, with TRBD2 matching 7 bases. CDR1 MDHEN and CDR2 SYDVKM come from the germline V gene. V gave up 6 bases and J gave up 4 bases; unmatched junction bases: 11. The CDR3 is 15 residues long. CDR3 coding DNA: TGTGCCAGCAGAGTCCCCGGCGGGGGAGGAGAGACCCAGTACTTC. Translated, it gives CASRVPGGGGETQYF.

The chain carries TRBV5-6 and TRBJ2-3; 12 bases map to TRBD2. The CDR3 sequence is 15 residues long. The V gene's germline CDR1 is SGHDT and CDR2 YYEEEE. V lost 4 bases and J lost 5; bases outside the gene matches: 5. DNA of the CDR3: TGTGCCAGCAGCCTAGCGGGGGGGCCTGGAGATACGCAGTATTTT. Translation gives CASSLAGGPGDTQYF.

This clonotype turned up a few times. In DNA, the CDR3 is TGTGCCAGCAGCTTGGACGAGCGGAGCACAGATACGCAGTATTTT. Translating it yields CASSLDERSTDTQYF. The chain joins TRBV5-6 to TRBJ2-3; D is possibly TRBD2 (5 bases). The germline CDR1 and CDR2 sequences are SGHDT and YYEEEE. This CDR3 is 15 amino acids long. Trimming stripped 0 bases from V and 0 bases from J, with 8 bases between.

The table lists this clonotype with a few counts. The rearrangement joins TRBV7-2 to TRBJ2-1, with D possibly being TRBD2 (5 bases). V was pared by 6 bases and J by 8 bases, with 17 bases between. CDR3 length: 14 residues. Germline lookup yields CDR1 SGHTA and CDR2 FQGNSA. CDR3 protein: CASRAPSLGDEQFF. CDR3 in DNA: TGTGCCAGCAGAGCGCCATCCCTCGGGGATGAGCAGTTCTTC.

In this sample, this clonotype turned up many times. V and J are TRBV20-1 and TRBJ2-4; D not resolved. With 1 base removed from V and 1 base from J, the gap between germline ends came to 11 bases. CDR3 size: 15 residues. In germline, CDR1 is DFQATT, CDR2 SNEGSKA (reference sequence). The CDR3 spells CSARGEITAKNIQYF. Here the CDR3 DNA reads TGCAGTGCTAGAGGGGAAATTACGGCCAAAAACATTCAGTACTTC.

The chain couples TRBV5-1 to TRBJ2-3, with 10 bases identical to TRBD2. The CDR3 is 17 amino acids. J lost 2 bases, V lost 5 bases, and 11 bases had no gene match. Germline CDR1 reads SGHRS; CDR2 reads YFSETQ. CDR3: CASRALAGVGTTDTQYF. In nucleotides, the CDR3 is TGCGCCAGCAGGGCTCTAGCGGGAGTGGGAACCACAGATACGCAGTATTTT.

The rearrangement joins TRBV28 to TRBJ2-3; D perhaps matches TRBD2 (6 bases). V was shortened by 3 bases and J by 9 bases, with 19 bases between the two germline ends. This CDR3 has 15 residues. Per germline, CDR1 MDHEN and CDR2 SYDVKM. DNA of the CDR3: TGTGCCAGCAGTTTCGGAGGGGTGGATTTTGAGACGCAGTATTTT. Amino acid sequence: CASSFGGVDFETQYF.

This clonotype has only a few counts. CDR3 protein: CASSRGLTDTQYF. CDR3 nucleotide sequence: TGCGCCAGCTCAAGGGGTCTCACAGATACGCAGTATTTT. This rearrangement joins TRBV4-1 to TRBJ2-3; tentatively, D is TRBD1 (5 bases). The CDR3 sequence is 13 residues long. V was shortened by 8 bases and J by 2 bases, with 11 bases between the two germline ends. The germline V gene has CDR1 MGHRA and CDR2 YSYEKL.

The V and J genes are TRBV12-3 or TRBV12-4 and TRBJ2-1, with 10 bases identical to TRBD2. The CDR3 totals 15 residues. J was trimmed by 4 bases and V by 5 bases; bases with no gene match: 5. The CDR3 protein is CASSLGLAVYNEQFF. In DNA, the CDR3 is TGTGCCAGCAGTCTCGGACTAGCGGTATACAATGAGCAGTTCTTC.

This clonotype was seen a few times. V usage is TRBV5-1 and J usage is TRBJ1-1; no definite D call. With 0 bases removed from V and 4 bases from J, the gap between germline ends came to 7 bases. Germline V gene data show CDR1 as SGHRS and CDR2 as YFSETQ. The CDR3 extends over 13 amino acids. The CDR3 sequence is CASSLDLTTEAFF. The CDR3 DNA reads TGCGCCAGCAGCTTGGACCTTACCACTGAAGCTTTCTTT.